This is a list of T cell receptor beta chains from one sample in a study of T cells after yellow fever vaccination. From the 5' RACE reads, TCRdb called clonotypes with MiXCR, one entry per CDR3 protein. Here the sample spans 610,000 or so distinct CDR3 sequences, 12% being singletons. This sample comprised PBMCs, obtained on the day of the yellow fever booster vaccination. The receptor set was obtained from a man younger than 40 who received the YFV17D yellow fever vaccine. CDR3s include the opening cysteine and the closing phenylalanine or tryptophan. D genes are given only for firm matches.

CASSIGLAGGPTYNEQFF,TRBJ2-1,TRBD2,18,TRBV19
CASSQDAGPNQPQHF,TRBJ1-5,NA,15,TRBV4-3
CASSVAGGREQFF,TRBJ2-1,TRBD2,13,TRBV5-1
CASSPAPLADSYEQYF,TRBJ2-7,TRBD2,16,TRBV28
CASSQLFSGTSSMGSEQYF,TRBJ2-7,TRBD2,19,TRBV3-1
CASSRNTHETQYF,TRBJ2-5,NA,13,TRBV14
CASSQGGRRSETQYF,TRBJ2-5,TRBD1,15,TRBV7-3
CASSSRSGGAGANVLTF,TRBJ2-6,TRBD1,17,TRBV7-2
CSAQRQYSYEQYF,TRBJ2-7,NA,13,TRBV20-1
CAISGSASDEQFF,TRBJ2-1,NA,13,TRBV10-3
CASSLGRGYGYTF,TRBJ1-2,NA,13,TRBV12-3/TRBV12-4
CASSPDRTAKNIQYF,TRBJ2-4,TRBD1,15,TRBV7-6
CASTPSAGSGGSNEQFF,TRBJ2-1,TRBD2,17,TRBV7-6
CASSLGLAGVGNTQYF,TRBJ2-3,TRBD2,16,TRBV7-3
CATSRGLPGSGANVLTF,TRBJ2-6,NA,17,TRBV15
CASSRGLGEKLFF,TRBJ1-4,NA,13,TRBV4-3